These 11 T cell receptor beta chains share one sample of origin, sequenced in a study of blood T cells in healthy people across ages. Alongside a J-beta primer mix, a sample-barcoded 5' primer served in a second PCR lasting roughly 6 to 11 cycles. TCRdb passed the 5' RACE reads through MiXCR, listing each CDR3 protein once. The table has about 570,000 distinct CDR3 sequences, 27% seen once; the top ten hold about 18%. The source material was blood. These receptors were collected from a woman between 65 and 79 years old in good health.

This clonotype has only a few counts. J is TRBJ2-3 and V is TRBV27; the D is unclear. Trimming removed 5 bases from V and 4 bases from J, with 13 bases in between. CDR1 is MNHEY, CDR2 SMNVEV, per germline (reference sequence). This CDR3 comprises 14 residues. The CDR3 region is CASSPQRWADTQYF. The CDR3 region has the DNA TGTGCCAGCAGTCCCCAAAGGTGGGCAGATACGCAGTATTTT.

CDR3 coding DNA: TGTGCTAGTGGTTTTGGGGGGAGATGGACTGAAGCTTTCTTT. Protein: CASGFGGRWTEAFF. The chain is built from TRBV12-5 and TRBJ1-1; D might be TRBD1 (5 bases). Between the trimmed V and J ends, which lost 3 bases and 5 bases, there was a span of 13 bases. The length of the CDR3 is 14 residues. Germline-derived CDR1 and CDR2 are LGHNT and FRNRAP.

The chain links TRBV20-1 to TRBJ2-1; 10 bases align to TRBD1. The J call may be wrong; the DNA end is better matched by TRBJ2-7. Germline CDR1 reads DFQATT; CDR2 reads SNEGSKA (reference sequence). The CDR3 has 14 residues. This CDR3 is CSAEGDRGSYEQYF. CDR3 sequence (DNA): TGCAGTGCAGAAGGGGACAGGGGTTCCTACGAGCAGTACTTC.

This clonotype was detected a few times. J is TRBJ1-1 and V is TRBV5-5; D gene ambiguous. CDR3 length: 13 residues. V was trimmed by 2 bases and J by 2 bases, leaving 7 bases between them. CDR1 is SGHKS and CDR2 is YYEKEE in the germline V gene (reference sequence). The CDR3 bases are TGTGCCAGCAGCTTTACTCCCAACACTGAAGCTTTCTTT. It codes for CASSFTPNTEAFF.

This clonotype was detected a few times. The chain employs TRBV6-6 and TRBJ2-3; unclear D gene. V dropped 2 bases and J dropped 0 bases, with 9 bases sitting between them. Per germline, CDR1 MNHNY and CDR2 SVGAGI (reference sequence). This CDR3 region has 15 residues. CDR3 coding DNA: TGTGCCAGCAGTTACACCTCGCGAAGCACAGATACGCAGTATTTT. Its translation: CASSYTSRSTDTQYF.

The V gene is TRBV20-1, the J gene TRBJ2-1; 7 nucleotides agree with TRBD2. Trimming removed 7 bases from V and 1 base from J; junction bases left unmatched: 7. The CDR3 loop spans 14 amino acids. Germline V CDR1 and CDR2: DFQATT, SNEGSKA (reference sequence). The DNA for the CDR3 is TGCAGTGGGGGAGGGTGGGGGTCCTACAATGAGCAGTTCTTC. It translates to CSGGGWGSYNEQFF.

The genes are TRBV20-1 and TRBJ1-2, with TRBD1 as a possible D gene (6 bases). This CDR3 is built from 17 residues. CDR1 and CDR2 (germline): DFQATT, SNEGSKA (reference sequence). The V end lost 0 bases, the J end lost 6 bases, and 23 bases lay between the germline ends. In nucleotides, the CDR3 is TGCAGTGCTAGAGACCCTAATTCAGGGGAGTACAGGGATGGCTACACCTTC. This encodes CSARDPNSGEYRDGYTF.

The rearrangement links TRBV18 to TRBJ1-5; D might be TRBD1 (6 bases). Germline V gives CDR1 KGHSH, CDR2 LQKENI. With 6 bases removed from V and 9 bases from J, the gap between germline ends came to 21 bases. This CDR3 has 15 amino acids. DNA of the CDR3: TGTGCCAGCTCTAACGGACAGAACACGGCGGGGCCCCAGCATTTT. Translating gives CASSNGQNTAGPQHF.

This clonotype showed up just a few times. CDR3 region: CASSPTSRGYTGELFF. The CDR3 nucleotides are TGTGCCAGCAGCCCCACGTCCAGGGGTTACACCGGGGAGCTGTTTTTT. The V gene is TRBV7-3, the J gene TRBJ2-2; tentative D call: TRBD1 (6 bases). The CDR3 totals 16 residues. Between the trimmed V and J ends, which lost 5 bases and 3 bases, there was a span of 16 bases. Germline V gene lookup returns CDR1 SGHTA and CDR2 FQGTGA.

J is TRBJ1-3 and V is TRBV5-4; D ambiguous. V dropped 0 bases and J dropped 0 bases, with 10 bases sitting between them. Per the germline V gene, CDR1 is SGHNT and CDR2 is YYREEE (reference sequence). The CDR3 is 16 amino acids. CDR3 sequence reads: CASSLDGRNSGNTIYF. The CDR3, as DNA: TGTGCCAGCAGCTTGGACGGGAGGAACTCTGGAAACACCATATATTTT.

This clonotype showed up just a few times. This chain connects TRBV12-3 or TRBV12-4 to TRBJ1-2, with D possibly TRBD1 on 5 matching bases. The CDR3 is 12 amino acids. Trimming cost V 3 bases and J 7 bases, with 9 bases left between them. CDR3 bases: TGTGCCAGCAGTTTTATGGGGGTTGGCTACACCTTC. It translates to CASSFMGVGYTF.